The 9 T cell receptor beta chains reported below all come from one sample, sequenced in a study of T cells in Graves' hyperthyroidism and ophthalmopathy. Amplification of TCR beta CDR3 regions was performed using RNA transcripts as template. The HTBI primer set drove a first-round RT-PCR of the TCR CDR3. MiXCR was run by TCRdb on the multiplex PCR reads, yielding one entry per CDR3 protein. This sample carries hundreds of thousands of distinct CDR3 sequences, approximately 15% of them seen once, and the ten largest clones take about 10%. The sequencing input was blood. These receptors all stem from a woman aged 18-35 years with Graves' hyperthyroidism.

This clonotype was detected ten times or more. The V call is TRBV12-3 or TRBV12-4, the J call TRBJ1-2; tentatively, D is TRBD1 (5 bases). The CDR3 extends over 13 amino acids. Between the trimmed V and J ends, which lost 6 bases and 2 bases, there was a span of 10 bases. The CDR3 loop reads CASSRDGNYGYTF. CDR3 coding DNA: TGTGCCAGCAGCCGGGACGGCAACTATGGCTACACCTTC.

CDR3 DNA: TGCAGTGCTAGCTCCGGGACAGGGGTCAATGAGCAGTTCTTC. Translation: CSASSGTGVNEQFF. The J gene is TRBJ2-1, the V gene TRBV20-1, with 10 bases aligning to TRBD1. The CDR3 is 14 residues long. CDR1 DFQATT and CDR2 SNEGSKA come from the germline V gene (reference sequence). V lost 3 bases, J lost 6 bases, and 5 bases stayed unmatched.

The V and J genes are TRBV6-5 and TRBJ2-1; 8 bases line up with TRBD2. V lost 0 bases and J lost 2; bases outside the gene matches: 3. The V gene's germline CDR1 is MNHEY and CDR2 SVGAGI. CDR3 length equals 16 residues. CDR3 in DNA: TGTGCCAGCAGTTACTCGGCGGGAGGCCCCTACAATGAGCAGTTCTTC. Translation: CASSYSAGGPYNEQFF.

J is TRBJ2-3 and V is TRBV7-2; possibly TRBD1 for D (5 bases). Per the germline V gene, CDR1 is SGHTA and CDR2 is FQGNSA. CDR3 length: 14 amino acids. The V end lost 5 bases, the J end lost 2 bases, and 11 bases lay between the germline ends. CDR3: CASSPRQTTDTQYF. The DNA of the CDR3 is TGTGCCAGCAGCCCACGACAGACCACAGATACGCAGTATTTT.

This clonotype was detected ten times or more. The CDR3 loop is CSASKGRRASNTGELFF. The CDR3 bases are TGCAGTGCTTCGAAGGGAAGGAGAGCCTCGAACACCGGGGAGCTGTTTTTT. The chain has TRBV20-1 and TRBJ2-2, with D unresolved. The CDR3 totals 17 residues. V gave up 5 bases and J gave up 0 bases, with 19 bases separating them. Per germline, CDR1 DFQATT and CDR2 SNEGSKA (reference sequence).

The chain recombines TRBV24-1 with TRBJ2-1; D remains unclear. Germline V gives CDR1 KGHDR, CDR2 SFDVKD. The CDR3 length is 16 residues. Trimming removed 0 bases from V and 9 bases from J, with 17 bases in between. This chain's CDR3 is CATSDLGRSGPGEQFF. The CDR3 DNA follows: TGTGCCACCAGTGATTTGGGACGGTCTGGGCCCGGTGAGCAGTTCTTC.

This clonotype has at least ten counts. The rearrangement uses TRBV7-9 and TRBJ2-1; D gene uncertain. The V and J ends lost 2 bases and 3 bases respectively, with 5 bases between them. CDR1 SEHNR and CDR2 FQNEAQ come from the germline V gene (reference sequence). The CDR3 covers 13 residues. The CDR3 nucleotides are TGTGCCAGCAGCTTAATCAGCTACAATGAGCAGTTCTTC. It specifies CASSLISYNEQFF.

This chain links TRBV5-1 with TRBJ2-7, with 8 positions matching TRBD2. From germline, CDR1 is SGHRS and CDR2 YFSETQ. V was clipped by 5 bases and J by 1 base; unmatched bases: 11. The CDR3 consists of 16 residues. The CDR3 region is CASRGSNGRGSYEQYF. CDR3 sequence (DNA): TGCGCCAGCAGGGGGTCTAACGGGAGGGGATCCTACGAGCAGTACTTC.

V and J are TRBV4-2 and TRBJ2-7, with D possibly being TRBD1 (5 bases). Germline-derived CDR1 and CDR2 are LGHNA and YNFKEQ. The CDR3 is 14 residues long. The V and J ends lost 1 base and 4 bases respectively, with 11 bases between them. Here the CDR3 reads CASSQATDSYEQYF. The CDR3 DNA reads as TGTGCCAGCAGCCAAGCGACTGACAGTTACGAGCAGTACTTC.